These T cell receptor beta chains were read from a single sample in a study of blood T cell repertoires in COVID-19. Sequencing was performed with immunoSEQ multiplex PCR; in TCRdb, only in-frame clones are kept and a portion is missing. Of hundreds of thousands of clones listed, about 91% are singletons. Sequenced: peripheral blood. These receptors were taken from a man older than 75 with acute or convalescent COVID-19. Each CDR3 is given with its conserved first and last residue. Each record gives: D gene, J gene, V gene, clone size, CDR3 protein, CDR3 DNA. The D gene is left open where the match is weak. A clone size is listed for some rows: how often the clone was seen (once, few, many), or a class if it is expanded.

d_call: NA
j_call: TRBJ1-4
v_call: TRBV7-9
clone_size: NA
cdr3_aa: CASSPRQNNEKLFF
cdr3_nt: TGTGCCAGCAGCCCGAGACAGAATAATGAAAAACTGTTTTTT

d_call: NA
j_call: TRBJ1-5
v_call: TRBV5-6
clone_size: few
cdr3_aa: CASSLRPTVSNQPQHF
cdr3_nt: TGTGCCAGCAGCCTACGACCGACAGTTAGCAATCAGCCCCAGCATTTT

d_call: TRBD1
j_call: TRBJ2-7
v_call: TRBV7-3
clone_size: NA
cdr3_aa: CASSLSPDRADEQYF
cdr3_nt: TGTGCCAGCAGCTTATCCCCGGACAGGGCCGACGAGCAGTACTTC

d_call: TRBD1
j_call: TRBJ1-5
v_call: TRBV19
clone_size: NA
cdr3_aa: CAISTGTGGNQPQHF
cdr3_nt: TGTGCCATCTCGACCGGGACAGGGGGCAATCAGCCCCAGCATTTT

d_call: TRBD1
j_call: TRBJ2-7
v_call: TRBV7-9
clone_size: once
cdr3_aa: CASSWDRAYEQYF
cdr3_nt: TGTGCCAGCAGCTGGGACAGAGCCTACGAGCAGTACTTC

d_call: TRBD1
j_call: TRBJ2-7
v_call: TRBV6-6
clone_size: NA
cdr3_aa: CASSQGDSKTYEQYF
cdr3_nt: TGTGCCAGCAGTCAGGGGGACAGCAAAACCTACGAGCAGTACTTC

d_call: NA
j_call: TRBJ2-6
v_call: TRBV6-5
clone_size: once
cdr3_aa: CASSRDISGANVLTF
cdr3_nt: TGTGCCAGCAGTCGGGACATCTCTGGGGCCAACGTCCTGACTTTC

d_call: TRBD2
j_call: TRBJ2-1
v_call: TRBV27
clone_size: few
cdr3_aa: CASSFYSGSSYNEQFF
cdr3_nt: TGTGCCAGCAGTTTCTATAGCGGGAGCTCCTACAATGAGCAGTTCTTC

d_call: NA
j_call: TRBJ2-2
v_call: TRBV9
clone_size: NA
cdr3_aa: CASSAGGDFTGELFF
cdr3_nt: TGTGCCAGCAGTGCCGGGGGAGACTTCACCGGGGAGCTGTTTTTT

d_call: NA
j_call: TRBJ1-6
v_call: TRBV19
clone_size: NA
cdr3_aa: CASSMPTPAGRVNSPLHF
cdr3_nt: TGTGCCAGTAGTATGCCGACTCCTGCGGGGAGGGTTAATTCACCCCTCCACTTT

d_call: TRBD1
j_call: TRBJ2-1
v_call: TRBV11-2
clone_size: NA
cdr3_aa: CATSADRNYNEQFF
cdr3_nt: TGTGCCACTTCCGCGGACAGGAATTACAATGAGCAGTTCTTC

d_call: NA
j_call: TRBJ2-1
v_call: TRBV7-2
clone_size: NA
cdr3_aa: CASSPLSVEQFF
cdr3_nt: TGTGCCAGCAGCCCCTTGTCGGTGGAGCAGTTCTTC

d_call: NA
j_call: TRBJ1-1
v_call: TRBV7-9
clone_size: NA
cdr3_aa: CASSFRQARGGTEAFF
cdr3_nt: TGTGCCAGCAGCTTCAGACAGGCTCGGGGGGGCACTGAAGCTTTCTTT

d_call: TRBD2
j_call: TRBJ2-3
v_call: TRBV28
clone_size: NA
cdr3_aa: CASSPGLAGGRDTQYF
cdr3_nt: TGTGCCAGCAGTCCAGGACTAGCGGGAGGGAGAGATACGCAGTATTTT

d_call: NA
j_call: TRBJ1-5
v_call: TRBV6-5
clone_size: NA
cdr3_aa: CATLFRDQPQHF
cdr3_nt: TGTGCCACACTCTTCCGGGATCAGCCCCAGCATTTT

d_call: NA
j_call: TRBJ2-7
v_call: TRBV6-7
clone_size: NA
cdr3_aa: CASSPQPSNYEQYF
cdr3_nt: TGTGCCAGCAGCCCCCAACCGAGTAACTACGAGCAGTACTTC

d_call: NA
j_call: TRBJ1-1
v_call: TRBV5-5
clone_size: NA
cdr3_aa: CASSLGPGGNTEAFF
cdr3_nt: TGTGCCAGCAGCTTGGGACCAGGAGGGAACACTGAAGCTTTCTTT

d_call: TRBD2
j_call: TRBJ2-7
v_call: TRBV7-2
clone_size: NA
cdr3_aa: CASSPSSGRPTREQYF
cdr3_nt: TGTGCCAGCAGCCCCTCTAGCGGGAGACCTACGCGGGAGCAGTACTTC

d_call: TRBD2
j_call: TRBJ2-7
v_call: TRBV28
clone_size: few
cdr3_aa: CASSLTGLGQEQYF
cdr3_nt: TGTGCCAGCAGTTTAACGGGACTAGGTCAAGAGCAGTACTTC

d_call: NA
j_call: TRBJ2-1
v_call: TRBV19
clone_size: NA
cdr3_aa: CASTPSVSSYNEQFF
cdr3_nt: TGTGCCAGTACCCCAAGCGTAAGCTCCTACAATGAGCAGTTCTTC

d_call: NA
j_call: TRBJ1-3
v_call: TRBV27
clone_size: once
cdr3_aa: CASSLVQGNTIYF
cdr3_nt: TGTGCCAGCAGTTTAGTCCAAGGAAACACCATATATTTT

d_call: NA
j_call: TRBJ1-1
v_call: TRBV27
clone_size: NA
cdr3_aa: CASSRHTGGLNTEAFF
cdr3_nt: TGTGCCAGCAGTCGACATACCGGAGGGTTGAACACTGAAGCTTTCTTT

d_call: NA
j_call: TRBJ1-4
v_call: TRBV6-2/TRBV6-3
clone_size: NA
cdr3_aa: CASSYFVNEKLFF
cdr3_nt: TGTGCCAGCAGTTACTTCGTTAATGAAAAACTGTTTTTT

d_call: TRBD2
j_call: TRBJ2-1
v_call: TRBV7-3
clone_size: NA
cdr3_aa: CASSPSSGRAEVQFF
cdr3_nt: TGTGCCAGCAGCCCTTCGAGCGGGAGGGCCGAGGTACAGTTCTTC